These 32 T cell receptor beta chains were sequenced from one sample in a study of shared clonotypes between healthy human individuals. The table came from immunoSEQ multiplex PCR; TCRdb's copy has only in-frame clones and leaves some out. Of 900,000 to 1,200,000 clones in the sample, approximately 80% were seen once. Sequencing was performed on memory CD4+ T cells from PBMCs. Subset denoted: CD45RA-negative fraction. All receptors derive from a man aged 18 to 30 in good health. Some clones in this sample may be carry-over from other donors' samples.

This clone was counted at least ten times. The identical CDR3 is also encoded by other nucleotide sequences in the sample. This CDR3 reads CASSERGLSNQPQHF. The CDR3 bases are TGTGCCAGCAGTGAAAGGGGGCTCAGCAATCAGCCCCAGCATTTT. The chain combines TRBV2 with TRBJ1-5, with 7 bases identical to TRBD1. Germline values: CDR1 SNHLY, CDR2 FYNNEI. With 2 bases clipped from V and 1 base from J, the junction kept 2 bases outside the gene matches. The CDR3 runs to 15 residues. The whole variable domain, filled in from reference TRBV2 and TRBJ1-5, reads EPEVTQTPSHQVTQMGQEVILRCVPISNHLYFYWYRQILGQKVEFLVSFYNNEISEKSEIFDDQFSVERPDGSNFTLKIRSTKLEDSAMYFCASSERGLSNQPQHFGDGTRLSIL.

DNA for the CDR3: TGTGCCAGCAGACTCGGGAGAGCCTACAATGAGCAGTTCTTC. Translation gives CASRLGRAYNEQFF. The chain recombines TRBV28 with TRBJ2-1; maybe TRBD2 (6 bases). V lost 6 bases and J 2 bases, leaving 11 bases between the germline ends. This CDR3 contains 14 residues. Per the germline V gene, CDR1 is MDHEN and CDR2 is SYDVKM.

J is TRBJ2-2 and V is TRBV4-2; 8 positions agree with TRBD2. The V gene end was trimmed by 0 bases and the J gene end by 4 bases; junction bases not matched to a gene: 1. The CDR3 spans 15 residues. Germline V lookup: CDR1 LGHNA, CDR2 YNFKEQ. In nucleotides, the CDR3 is TGTGCCAGCAGCCAAGATACTAGCGGCACCGGGGAGCTGTTTTTT. Its protein product is CASSQDTSGTGELFF.

This clone was picked up many times. Other nucleotide sequences in the sample specify the same CDR3. The V gene is TRBV7-8, the J gene TRBJ2-6; D remains unclear. The CDR3 runs to 14 residues. Per the germline V gene, CDR1 is SGHVS and CDR2 is FQNEAQ. The V end was cut by 3 bases, the J end by 2 bases, with 5 bases between. As DNA, the CDR3 is TGTGCCAGCAGCTTGGATACTGGGGCCAACGTCCTGACTTTC. It yields the protein CASSLDTGANVLTF.

The V gene is TRBV5-8, the J gene TRBJ1-1; D remains unclear. From germline, CDR1 is SGHTS and CDR2 YDEGEE. The CDR3 covers 14 residues. Trimming removed 7 bases at V and 5 bases at J, with 18 bases between. CDR3 in amino acids: CASWIQTTGTEAFF. The CDR3 DNA reads TGTGCCAGCTGGATACAGACTACCGGTACTGAAGCTTTCTTT.

This chain links TRBV28 with TRBJ1-3, with D possibly TRBD1 on 5 matching bases. V shed 4 bases and J shed 2 bases, with 15 bases lying between them. In germline, CDR1 is MDHEN, CDR2 SYDVKM. CDR3 size: 16 residues. The DNA for the CDR3 is TGTGCCAGCAGTTCCAGGGCCGGGAGCCCTGGAAACACCATATATTTT. It yields the protein CASSSRAGSPGNTIYF.

The chain joins TRBV5-4 to TRBJ2-7, with D maybe TRBD2 (6 bases). The CDR3 extends over 13 amino acids. Germline CDR1 is SGHNT and CDR2 is YYREEE (reference sequence). Trimming took 7 bases from V and 5 from J, leaving 16 bases between them. This CDR3 reads CASSAWGEHEQYF. CDR3 nucleotide sequence: TGTGCCAGCTCCGCGTGGGGGGAGCACGAGCAGTACTTC.

V gene TRBV6-5 combines with J gene TRBJ2-3, with a weak D call TRBD1 (6 bases). The germline V gene has CDR1 MNHEY and CDR2 SVGAGI. CDR3 length equals 14 residues. The V gene lost 8 bases and the J gene lost 4 bases, with 16 bases spanning the gap. CDR3 sequence reads: CASANRRGSDTQYF. Here the CDR3 DNA reads TGTGCCAGCGCGAACCGCAGGGGATCAGATACGCAGTATTTT.

This rearrangement joins TRBV5-1 to TRBJ2-5, with D perhaps matching TRBD1 (5 bases). The germline gives CDR1 SGHRS, CDR2 YFSETQ. The CDR3 covers 15 residues. Deletions cut 0 bases from V and 5 bases from J, with 14 bases between. The CDR3 nucleotides are TGCGCCAGCAGCTTGGAGCAGGGCCTATGGGAGACCCAGTACTTC. Residues: CASSLEQGLWETQYF. Looking up the rest from reference TRBV5-1 and TRBJ2-5 gives the full variable domain: KAGVTQTPRYLIKTRGQQVTLSCSPISGHRSVSWYQQTPGQGLQFLFEYFSETQRNKGNFPGRFSGRQFSNSRSEMNVSTLELGDSALYLCASSLEQGLWETQYFGPGTRLLVL.

The rearrangement links TRBV7-2 to TRBJ1-4, with D hard to call. V lost 2 bases and J lost 7, with 11 bases in between. The CDR3 spans 14 residues. Germline lookup yields CDR1 SGHTA and CDR2 FQGNSA. CDR3 protein: CASSLYGWGEKLFF. CDR3 nucleotides: TGTGCCAGCAGCTTATACGGGTGGGGTGAAAAACTGTTTTTT.

This clone has a single count. The chain couples TRBV4-1 to TRBJ2-2, with D perhaps TRBD2 (6 bases). Trimming shortened V by 6 bases and J by 4 bases, and 21 bases separated the two germline ends. The CDR3 spans 17 residues. Germline V CDR1 and CDR2: MGHRA, YSYEKL. The CDR3 protein is CASRKNVVWRGTGELFF. The DNA of the CDR3 is TGCGCCAGCAGGAAGAACGTGGTATGGCGGGGCACCGGGGAGCTGTTTTTT.

The J gene is TRBJ2-5, the V gene TRBV14; D may be TRBD1 (6 bases). The V and J ends lost 3 bases and 7 bases respectively, with 12 bases between them. Germline values: CDR1 SGHDN, CDR2 FVKESK. The CDR3 sequence is 13 residues long. CDR3 amino acids: CASSQGLGATQYF. DNA of the CDR3: TGTGCCAGCAGCCAGGGGCTGGGGGCGACCCAGTACTTC. Full variable domain (outside the CDR3, taken from reference TRBV14 and TRBJ2-5): EAGVTQFPSHSVIEKGQTVTLRCDPISGHDNLYWYRRVMGKEIKFLLHFVKESKQDESGMPNNRFLAERTGGTYSTLKVQPAELEDSGVYFCASSQGLGATQYFGPGTRLLVL.

This clone was counted once. Other DNA sequences in this sample translate to the same CDR3. V is TRBV28 and J is TRBJ2-2, with unresolved D. Germline lookup yields CDR1 MDHEN and CDR2 SYDVKM. V was clipped by 2 bases and J by 5 bases, with 3 bases between them. This CDR3 spans 12 amino acids. Here the CDR3 DNA reads TGTGCCAGCAGTTTAGGAACCGGGGAGCTGTTTTTT. Amino acid sequence: CASSLGTGELFF.

In this sample, this clone turned up a few times. The chain uses TRBV5-1 and TRBJ2-7, with D possibly matching TRBD2 (5 bases). The CDR3 loop spans 11 amino acids. CDR1 and CDR2 (germline): SGHRS, YFSETQ. V was shortened by 7 bases and J by 5 bases, with 10 bases between the two germline ends. The CDR3: CASREGNEQYF. CDR3 DNA: TGCGCCAGCCGTGAGGGAAACGAGCAGTACTTC. Together with reference TRBV5-1 and TRBJ2-7, the CDR3 gives the full variable domain: KAGVTQTPRYLIKTRGQQVTLSCSPISGHRSVSWYQQTPGQGLQFLFEYFSETQRNKGNFPGRFSGRQFSNSRSEMNVSTLELGDSALYLCASREGNEQYFGPGTRLTVT.

The V call is TRBV30, the J call TRBJ1-2; 8 nucleotides line up with TRBD1. CDR3 length: 12 residues. Germline V gene sequence: CDR1 GTSNPN, CDR2 SVGIG (reference sequence). After removal of 8 bases from V and 5 bases from J, the junction contained 7 bases not matched to a gene. CDR3 amino acids: CAGQGSRYGYTF. DNA of the CDR3: TGTGCCGGACAGGGAAGCCGTTATGGCTACACCTTC.

This chain links TRBV7-2 with TRBJ2-5; D unclear. Trimming took off 7 bases at V and 7 bases at J, with 13 bases between the two ends. The CDR3 sequence is 12 residues long. CDR1 and CDR2 from the germline V gene are SGHTA and FQGNSA. This chain's CDR3 is CASNPIVGTQYF. The CDR3 DNA reads TGTGCCAGCAACCCCATTGTAGGGACCCAGTACTTC.

The chain employs TRBV7-9 and TRBJ2-2; 12 nucleotides agree with TRBD2. V shed 6 bases and J 8 bases; nucleotides not matched to a gene: 10. The CDR3 has 16 amino acids. Germline-derived CDR1 and CDR2 are SEHNR and FQNEAQ (reference sequence). In DNA form, the CDR3 reads TGTGCCAGCAGTTTGAGGACTAGCGGGACCTGGGGGGAGCTGTTTTTT. Its protein product is CASSLRTSGTWGELFF.

There are a few counts of this clone. The chain carries TRBV28 and TRBJ1-2; D not resolved. The V and J ends lost 1 base and 8 bases respectively, with 11 bases between them. Per the germline V gene, CDR1 is MDHEN and CDR2 is SYDVKM. There are 13 residues in the CDR3. The CDR3 DNA reads as TGTGCCAGCAGTTTATCTGAGGCTACGGGCTACACCTTC. Protein product: CASSLSEATGYTF.

The chain couples TRBV6-4 to TRBJ1-2, with D maybe TRBD1 (5 bases). Trimming stripped 4 bases from V and 4 bases from J, with 16 bases between. The CDR3 has 15 residues. CDR1 and CDR2 (germline): MRHNA, SNTAGT. CDR3 nucleotides: TGTGCCAGCAGTGTGGGGCACTTAGGAGGCTATGGCTACACCTTC. Its translation is CASSVGHLGGYGYTF.

This chain connects TRBV2 to TRBJ2-7, with D possibly matching TRBD2 (5 bases). Trimming shortened V by 7 bases and J by 7 bases, and 17 bases separated the two germline ends. The CDR3 covers 13 residues. The germline CDR1 and CDR2 sequences are SNHLY and FYNNEI. CDR3 region: CASTSTQLGEQYF. The CDR3 DNA follows: TGTGCCAGCACTAGCACCCAACTTGGGGAGCAGTACTTC.

The chain couples TRBV29-1 to TRBJ2-7; no firm D call. The germline CDR1 and CDR2 sequences are SQVTM and ANQGSEA. The ends were cut back, 7 bases at V and 2 bases at J, with 12 bases in the middle. There are 12 residues in the CDR3. This CDR3 reads CSAGRSAYEQYF. The CDR3, as DNA: TGCAGCGCTGGCAGGAGTGCCTACGAGCAGTACTTC.

The rearrangement joins TRBV19 to TRBJ2-3, with 12 nucleotides matching TRBD2. CDR1 and CDR2 (germline): LNHDA, SQIVND (reference sequence). The CDR3 has 15 residues. The junction had 9 bases not matched to a gene; V was cut back by 10 bases and J by 4 bases. In DNA, the CDR3 is TGTGCCACCACCGGACTAGCGGGACTCTCAGATACGCAGTATTTT. It is translated as CATTGLAGLSDTQYF. Based on the CDR3 plus reference TRBV19 and TRBJ2-3, the full variable domain is DGGITQSPKYLFRKEGQNVTLSCEQNLNHDAMYWYRQDPGQGLRLIYYSQIVNDFQKGDIAEGYSVSREKKESFPLTVTSAQKNPTAFYLCATTGLAGLSDTQYFGPGTRLTVL.

This chain uses TRBV6-5 with TRBJ1-1; 9 positions agree with TRBD1. The CDR3 has 15 residues. CDR1 and CDR2 from the germline V gene are MNHEY and SVGAGI. The junction had 5 bases not matched to a gene; V was cut back by 2 bases and J by 4 bases. CDR3 in DNA: TGTGCCAGCAGTTACGACCCACAGGGGGCCACTGAAGCTTTCTTT. Translation gives CASSYDPQGATEAFF.

This clone was seen a few times. Other nucleotide sequences in the sample specify the same CDR3. This chain links TRBV14 with TRBJ2-7; TRBD2 agrees at 11 bases. Per the germline V gene, CDR1 is SGHDN and CDR2 is FVKESK. This CDR3 region has 15 residues. The junction had 4 bases not matched to a gene; V was cut back by 4 bases and J by 2 bases. DNA for the CDR3: TGTGCCAGCAGCCGCCTAGCGGGAGGCACCTACGAGCAGTACTTC. Its protein product is CASSRLAGGTYEQYF.

A note on this clone: The sample contains more than one DNA sequence encoding this CDR3. J is TRBJ2-7 and V is TRBV20-1; D unclear. The CDR3 is 10 amino acids. V was pared by 2 bases and J by 7 bases, with 6 bases between. Germline V gives CDR1 DFQATT, CDR2 SNEGSKA (reference sequence). The DNA for the CDR3 is TGCAGTGCTAGATCCCGGGAGCAGTACTTC. Its translation: CSARSREQYF.

The chain links TRBV4-1 to TRBJ2-1; maybe TRBD1 (6 bases). The CDR3 extends over 14 amino acids. Per germline, CDR1 MGHRA and CDR2 YSYEKL. With 1 base removed from V and 9 bases from J, the gap between germline ends came to 13 bases. CDR3 sequence: CASSQGVAGAEQFF. DNA for the CDR3: TGCGCCAGCAGCCAAGGGGTAGCAGGGGCTGAGCAGTTCTTC.

The V call is TRBV7-9, the J call TRBJ2-7, with D maybe TRBD2 (5 bases). Trimming cost V 6 bases and J 7 bases, with 16 bases left between them. From germline, CDR1 is SEHNR and CDR2 FQNEAQ (reference sequence). The CDR3 is 13 amino acids. The CDR3 spells CASSPPAREEQYF. The CDR3, as DNA: TGTGCCAGCAGTCCTCCAGCTAGGGAGGAGCAGTACTTC.

For this clone: Since a much larger clone is just one base distant, this may be a read error. The chain recombines TRBV9 with TRBJ2-3; D gene ambiguous. The CDR3 is 13 amino acids. The germline V and J ends were trimmed by 4 bases and 2 bases, with 8 bases remaining between them. Looked up from germline, CDR1 is SGDLS and CDR2 is YYNGEE. The CDR3 nucleotides are TGTGCCAGCAGCCTGGCCCTCACAGATACGCAGTATTTT. Translation: CASSLALTDTQYF.

The V and J genes are TRBV6-5 and TRBJ1-4, with D maybe TRBD1 (5 bases). The V end was cut by 3 bases, the J end by 8 bases, with 19 bases between. The CDR3 is made up of 16 amino acids. Germline assignment: CDR1 MNHEY and CDR2 SVGAGI. Written as DNA, the CDR3 is TGTGCCAGCAGTTATCATACAGGACTCCCTCCCGAAAAACTGTTTTTT. Protein sequence: CASSYHTGLPPEKLFF.

The chain links TRBV28 to TRBJ1-2; D not certain. Looked up from germline, CDR1 is MDHEN and CDR2 is SYDVKM. CDR3 length equals 12 residues. Trimming cost V 8 bases and J 8 bases, with 15 bases left between them. The CDR3 sequence: CASANGGHGYTF. CDR3 in DNA: TGTGCCAGCGCCAACGGCGGGCACGGCTACACCTTC.

This clone appeared once. In nucleotides, the CDR3 is TGTGCCAGCAGCAATCATGACAGGGGAGGCTGCGAGCAGTACTTC. This translates into CASSNHDRGGCEQYF. The rearrangement links TRBV21-1 to TRBJ2-5; the table's D call, TRBD1, was not checked against the DNA. The J call may be in error: the DNA end matches TRBJ2-7 better. TRBV21-1 is an annotated pseudogene. This CDR3 is 15 amino acids long.

The chain joins TRBV4-3 to TRBJ2-1, with a tentative D call TRBD1 (5 bases). CDR3 length: 16 residues. Germline V CDR1 and CDR2: LGHNA, YSLEER. V dropped 0 bases and J dropped 4 bases, with 13 bases sitting between them. The CDR3 region is CASSQDRWGSYNEQFF. The DNA for the CDR3 is TGCGCCAGCAGCCAAGATCGCTGGGGCTCTTACAATGAGCAGTTCTTC.